The 14 T cell receptor beta chains below all came from one sample that was sequenced in a study of breast tumors, draining lymph nodes, adjacent tissues. TCRdb re-called the multiplex PCR reads through MiXCR, storing one row per CDR3 protein. In the table there are tens of thousands of distinct CDR3 sequences, roughly two fifths of which are singletons. Sample: breast tumor tissue. These receptors all stem from a female donor with breast cancer. Some clones in this sample may be carry-over from other donors' samples.

About this clonotype: Because it lacks the conserved phenylalanine or tryptophan at the end, this CDR3 is likely a read error. Because the CDR3's place on the DNA is in doubt, the DNA is left out and the CDR3 is given as listed by TCRdb. The chain has TRBV5-4 and TRBJ2-6; the table assigns TRBD1, which was not confirmed against the DNA. The CDR3 extends over 11 residues, inclusive of both ends. From germline, CDR1 is SGHNT and CDR2 YYREEE (reference sequence). The CDR3 here is CASSPIRQGNS.

This clonotype was seen ten or more times. CDR3 in amino acids: CASSSPGAYYGYTF. The CDR3, as DNA: TGTGCCAGCAGTTCGCCCGGGGCCTACTATGGCTACACCTTC. This chain links TRBV28 with TRBJ1-2, with D possibly TRBD1 on 5 matching bases. The CDR3 contains 14 residues. Trimming took 4 bases from V and 3 from J, leaving 12 bases between them. Germline-derived CDR1 and CDR2 are MDHEN and SYDVKM.

The gene calls are TRBV19 and TRBJ2-6, with D perhaps TRBD2 (6 bases). V shed 7 bases and J shed 0 bases, with 10 bases lying between them. CDR1 LNHDA and CDR2 SQIVND come from the germline V gene (reference sequence). The CDR3 is 15 amino acids. CDR3 loop: CASTLGGSGANVLTF. CDR3 bases: TGTGCCAGTACTCTGGGGGGCTCTGGGGCCAACGTCCTGACTTTC.

This clonotype was recorded many times. The DNA for the CDR3 is TGTGCCAGCAGAGGACTAGGGGGGATGGCCCAGTACTTC. This gives the protein CASRGLGGMAQYF. The V gene is TRBV6-2 or TRBV6-3, the J gene TRBJ2-5; a possible D gene is TRBD2 (7 bases). The CDR3 is made up of 13 amino acids. Per the germline V gene, CDR1 is MNHEY and CDR2 is SVGEGT. The germline V and J ends were trimmed by 6 bases and 9 bases, with 17 bases remaining between them.

At least ten counts were recorded for this clonotype. The genes are TRBV15 and TRBJ1-4; D might be TRBD1 (5 bases). V was pared by 5 bases and J by 8 bases, with 15 bases between. The germline V gene encodes CDR1 LNHNV and CDR2 YYDKDF (reference sequence). The CDR3 spans 14 residues. The CDR3 coding sequence is TGTGCCACCAGCGCTACAGGAAGAGGAGAAAAACTGTTTTTT. Protein product: CATSATGRGEKLFF.

This clonotype was seen ten or more times. This chain links TRBV4-1 with TRBJ1-3; unclear D gene. The V gene's germline CDR1 is MGHRA and CDR2 YSYEKL. Trimming took 0 bases from V and 2 from J, leaving 11 bases between them. There are 16 residues in the CDR3. The CDR3 nucleotides read TGCGCCAGCAGCCAAGATCTACGGTCCACTGGAAACACCATATATTTT. This gives the protein CASSQDLRSTGNTIYF.

This clonotype was counted a single time. The DNA is omitted, as the CDR3 cannot be located on it reliably, and the CDR3 follows TCRdb's listing. The V and J genes are TRBV24-1 and TRBJ1-2; TRBD1 is the table's D call and was not checked against the DNA. The CDR3 length is 24 residues, termini included. From germline, CDR1 is KGHDR and CDR2 SFDVKD. Here the CDR3 reads CATSDSGFYLCAWSEGRGTGGYTF.

In regard to this clonotype: A much larger clone differs from this one at a single base, so this may be a read error. The CDR3 does not end in the conserved phenylalanine or tryptophan, so this is likely a read error. The rearrangement links TRBV6-2 or TRBV6-3 to TRBJ2-1, with 7 bases matching TRBD2. Germline V gene sequence: CDR1 MNHEY, CDR2 SVGEGT. V was pared by 4 bases and J by 4 bases, with 10 bases of the junction left unmatched. CDR3 length: 16 residues. The CDR3 nucleotides read TGTGCCAGCAGTTTAGATTTGGGAGGGAGGTACAATGAGCAGTTCCTC. Translated: CASSLDLGGRYNEQFL.

This clonotype was seen ten or more times. The chain recombines TRBV2 with TRBJ2-5; D is ambiguous. This CDR3 is built from 11 residues. The V gene's germline CDR1 is SNHLY and CDR2 FYNNEI. With 4 bases removed from V and 2 bases from J, the gap between germline ends came to 2 bases. CDR3 region: CASSAQETQYF. CDR3 in DNA: TGTGCCAGCAGTGCTCAAGAGACCCAGTACTTC.

The rearrangement links TRBV11-2 to TRBJ1-2; D perhaps matches TRBD1 (6 bases). This CDR3 is 12 amino acids long. V was pared by 0 bases and J by 12 bases, with 11 bases between. Per germline, CDR1 SGHAT and CDR2 FQNNGV. CDR3 sequence: CASSLDGGGHTF. The CDR3 bases are TGTGCCAGCAGCTTAGACGGGGGGGGCCACACCTTC.

This clonotype was counted a few times. This may arise from a read error, as a much more abundant clone is one base away. The chain carries TRBV7-2 and TRBJ2-1, with 9 bases fitting TRBD2. There are 15 residues in the CDR3. Germline CDR1 reads SGHTA; CDR2 reads FQGNSA. The CDR3 is CASSLGLAENNEQLF. DNA of the CDR3: TGTGCCAGCAGCTTAGGACTAGCGGAAAACAATGAGCAGCTCTTC.

In regard to this clonotype: Given a much more abundant clone one base away, this may be a read error. The rearrangement uses TRBV4-2 and TRBJ2-1; D perhaps matches TRBD1 (6 bases). The germline CDR1 and CDR2 sequences are LGHNA and YNFKEQ. The CDR3 is 14 amino acids. Between the trimmed V and J ends, which lost 0 bases and 15 bases, there was a span of 18 bases. CDR3 sequence: CASSQDWGPRGRFF. For the CDR3, the DNA is TGTGCCAGCAGCCAAGATTGGGGCCCTAGGGGGAGGTTCTTC.

V is TRBV6-2 or TRBV6-3 and J is TRBJ2-4; D remains unclear. The CDR3 is 11 residues long. Trimming stripped 5 bases from V and 2 bases from J, with 1 base between. Germline V gene lookup returns CDR1 MNHEY and CDR2 SVGEGT. The CDR3, as DNA: TGTGCCAGCAGTACCAAAAACATTCAGTACTTC. It yields the protein CASSTKNIQYF.

This clonotype has a count of ten or more. The gene calls are TRBV9 and TRBJ2-2; D gene uncertain. Trimming took off 0 bases at V and 3 bases at J, with 9 bases between the two ends. The CDR3 is made up of 15 amino acids. Germline assignment: CDR1 SGDLS and CDR2 YYNGEE. The CDR3 DNA reads as TGTGCCAGCAGCGTAGCCCCCCAATACACCGGGGAGCTGTTTTTT. Translation gives CASSVAPQYTGELFF.